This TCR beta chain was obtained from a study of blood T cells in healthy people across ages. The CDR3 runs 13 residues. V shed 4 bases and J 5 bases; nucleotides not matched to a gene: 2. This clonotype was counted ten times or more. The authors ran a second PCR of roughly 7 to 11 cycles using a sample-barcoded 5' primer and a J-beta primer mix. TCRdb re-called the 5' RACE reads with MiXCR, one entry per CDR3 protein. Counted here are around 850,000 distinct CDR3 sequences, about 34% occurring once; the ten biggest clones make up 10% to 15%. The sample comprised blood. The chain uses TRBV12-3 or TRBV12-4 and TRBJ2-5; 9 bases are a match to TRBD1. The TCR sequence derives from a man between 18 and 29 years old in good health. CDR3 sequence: CASSSGTGETQYF. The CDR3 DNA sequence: TGTGCCAGCAGTTCAGGGACAGGGGAGACCCAGTACTTC.